This T cell receptor (beta chain) stems from a study of T cell responses to AZD1222 COVID-19 vaccine. General observations from the study: Repertoire samples came only from after the peak T cell response. The sample set comprised mostly white British donors with more females, and clonal diversity was possibly underestimated. Recipients of AZD1222 seropositive at baseline numbered only five or six. Receipt of two AZD1222 doses was followed by a rise in Spike-specific TCR breadth and depth.

Clones were read by immunoSEQ multiplex PCR, and TCRdb kept only the in-frame ones, dropping some. Of approximately 140,000 clones listed, 85% to 95% are singletons. Worth noting for this clone: The antigen remains undetermined.

V gave up 5 bases and J gave up 1 base; unmatched junction bases: 3. Germline CDR1 SEHNR, CDR2 FQNEAQ (reference sequence). The CDR3 contains 14 residues. This chain links TRBV7-9 with TRBJ2-5, with TRBD2 matching over 8 bases. The TCR was taken from an adult in good health. The source was peripheral blood, collected on day 0 of AZD1222 vaccination. The CDR3 is CASSAGTSQETQYF. The CDR3 coding sequence is TGTGCCAGCAGCGCTGGGACTAGCCAAGAGACCCAGTACTTC.